This TCR beta chain was identified in a study of blood T cell repertoires in COVID-19. Whole-study context: From T cells, B-cell-depleted T cells, or PBMCs came the material, which was cDNA or gDNA.

The table came from immunoSEQ multiplex PCR; TCRdb's copy has only in-frame clones and leaves some out. There are some 130,000 clones in the sample; 86% occur only once, and approximately 20% lies in the top ten. What was sequenced was peripheral blood. This clonotype was obtained from a woman between 50 and 59 years old who had recovered from COVID-19.

CDR3 amino acids: CASSYLSGRMHEQFF. DNA for the CDR3: TGTGCCAGCAGTTACCTTAGCGGGAGGATGCATGAGCAGTTCTTC. The chain recombines TRBV6-2 or TRBV6-3 with TRBJ2-1; 10 bases align to TRBD2. CDR3 length: 15 amino acids. CDR1 is MNHEY and CDR2 is SVGEGT in the germline V gene. With V trimmed by 2 bases and J by 8 bases, 6 bases remained unmatched.